A selection of T cell receptor beta chains follows, all from one sample in a study of T cell responses to AZD1222 COVID-19 vaccine. Using immunoSEQ multiplex PCR, the repertoire was profiled, and TCRdb retains in-frame clones only, with some absent. The sample yields 200,000 to 250,000 clones, 90% to 95% seen once. Sequenced material: peripheral blood, taken on day 0 of MenACWY control vaccination. The origin of the receptors is an adult in good health. Both conserved end residues are part of each CDR3. D genes are given only for firm matches. Expanded clones are given a class, and other clones once, few, many or no size at all.

D | length | J | V | size | DNA | CDR3
. | 14 | TRBJ1-1 | TRBV5-1 | . | TGCGCCAGCTCTAGACAGAGATCGAACACTGAAGCTTTCTTT | CASSRQRSNTEAFF
. | 13 | TRBJ1-1 | TRBV6-5 | . | TGTGCCAGCAGTTACGGCGAGAACACTGAAGCTTTCTTT | CASSYGENTEAFF
TRBD1 | 13 | TRBJ2-7 | TRBV18 | . | TGTGCCAGCTCCTGGGACAGGTACTACGAGCAGTACTTC | CASSWDRYYEQYF
. | 14 | TRBJ1-2 | TRBV27 | . | TGTGCCAGCAGTTTATCGAGAGGGAATCGGGGCTACACCTTC | CASSLSRGNRGYTF
TRBD2 | 16 | TRBJ2-2 | TRBV7-6 | . | TGTGCCAGCAGCTTAGCTAGCGGGGGGAACACCGGGGAGCTGTTTTTT | CASSLASGGNTGELFF
. | 15 | TRBJ1-2 | TRBV7-9 | once | TGTGCCAGCAGCTTATTCGAGGGCGGGGGCTATGGCTACACCTTC | CASSLFEGGGYGYTF
. | 16 | TRBJ1-3 | TRBV4-3 | . | TGCGCCAGCAGCCGAGATTTTGGGAGCTCTGGAAACACCATATATTTT | CASSRDFGSSGNTIYF
TRBD2 | 16 | TRBJ2-1 | TRBV3-1/TRBV3-2 | . | TGTGCCAGCAGCCTCCTGACTAGCGGGGGCATAAATGAGCAGTTCTTC | CASSLLTSGGINEQFF
. | 15 | TRBJ2-2 | TRBV5-1 | . | TGCGCCAGCAGCTTGGCCGGAAGAAACACCGGGGAGCTGTTTTTT | CASSLAGRNTGELFF
TRBD1 | 15 | TRBJ2-1 | TRBV6-5 | . | TGTGCCAGCAGTAAGACGGGACAGGGGAACAATGAGCAGTTCTTC | CASSKTGQGNNEQFF
. | 16 | TRBJ2-4 | TRBV6-5 | . | TGTGCCAGCAGTTCGTTGTGGGGGGTGACCAAAAACATTCAGTACTTC | CASSSLWGVTKNIQYF
TRBD1 | 15 | TRBJ1-4 | TRBV5-5 | . | TGTGCCAGCAGCTGGACAGGGGCGACTAATGAAAAACTGTTTTTT | CASSWTGATNEKLFF
TRBD2 | 15 | TRBJ2-7 | TRBV19 | . | TGTGCCAGTAGTAAGCTAGCGGCCTCCTCCTACGAGCAGTACTTC | CASSKLAASSYEQYF
TRBD1 | 14 | TRBJ1-2 | TRBV19 | . | TGTGCCAGTAGTATTCGGGACAGGGCTGGCGGCTACACCTTC | CASSIRDRAGGYTF
TRBD1 | 14 | TRBJ1-3 | TRBV5-1 | . | TGCGCCAGCAGCTTGGCTCAGGGGGCGAACACCATATATTTT | CASSLAQGANTIYF